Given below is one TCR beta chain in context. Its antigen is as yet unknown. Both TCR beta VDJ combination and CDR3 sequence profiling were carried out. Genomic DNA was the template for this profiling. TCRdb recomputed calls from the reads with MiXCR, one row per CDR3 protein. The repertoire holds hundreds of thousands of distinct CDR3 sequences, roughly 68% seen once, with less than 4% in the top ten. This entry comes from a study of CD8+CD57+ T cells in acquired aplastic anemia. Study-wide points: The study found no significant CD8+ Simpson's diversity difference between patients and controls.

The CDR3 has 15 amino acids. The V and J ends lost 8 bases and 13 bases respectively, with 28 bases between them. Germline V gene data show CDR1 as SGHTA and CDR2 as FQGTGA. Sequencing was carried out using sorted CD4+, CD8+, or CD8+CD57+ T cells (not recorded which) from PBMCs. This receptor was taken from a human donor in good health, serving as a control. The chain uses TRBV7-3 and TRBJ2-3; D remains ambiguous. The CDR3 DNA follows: TGTGCCAGCGGGATACTCAAAGAGACCCAGTACTCGGAGTATTTT. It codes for CASGILKETQYSEYF.